A single T cell receptor (beta chain) is shown here with its context. What it binds is unknown. The primer mix had 60 Vbeta and 13 Jbeta primers. Clones were read by immunoSEQ multiplex PCR, and TCRdb kept only the in-frame ones, dropping some. The sample yields around 130,000 clones, over 80% seen once. The sample belongs to a study of cytomegalovirus exposure and HLA in healthy donors. General study results and limits: An analysis done earlier found most TCR beta V segments productive about 87% or about 30% of the time. V- and J-gene trimming in TCR beta was tied to a missense DCLRE1C variant by an analysis performed later.

This CDR3 is 17 amino acids long. CDR1 MGHRA and CDR2 YSYEKL come from the germline V gene. V gave up 10 bases and J gave up 1 base; unmatched junction bases: 12. V usage is TRBV4-1 and J usage is TRBJ2-1; TRBD2 matches 11 bases. This clonotype was sampled from a female donor in good health and CMV-seronegative. The sample was PBMCs. DNA of the CDR3: TGCGCCACCACGGAACTAGCGGGAGAGTTTTCCTACAATGAGCAGTTCTTC. Its protein is CATTELAGEFSYNEQFF.